This T cell receptor beta chain appears in the sequencing data of a study of low-dose radiotherapy and immunotherapy resistance in tumors (dated by TCRdb to between 2021 and 2022). Regarding the research as a whole: In Cohort 1, each fraction delivered 0.5 Gy every 2 weeks, and the prescribed total PTV dose was 6.5 Gy. Cohort 2 received 1 Gy per fraction every two weeks, with a total of 13 Gy over 26 weeks. Nivolumab and ipilimumab were both given intravenously, with nivolumab at a 240 mg flat dose every two weeks and ipilimumab at 1 mg/kg every six weeks. Cyclophosphamide 200 mg/m2 was administered intravenously every two weeks, one day before each radiation and immunotherapy administration. Aspirin 300 mg was taken orally once daily by patients for four cycles, starting on cycle 1 day 1. Trial participants were not randomized into treatment groups. Eight patients were included in the translational analysis, namely three from the first dose cohort plus the first five from the second dose cohort.

The donors came from RACIN, which was a single-arm phase I dose-escalation trial that paired nivolumab and ipilimumab with aspirin, low-dose cyclophosphamide and low-dose radiotherapy. To be eligible, a patient needed to have an advanced solid tumor that was TIL-negative. First-strand cDNA was synthesized with Superscript III and a set of TRAV- and TRBV-specific primers, covering both TCRalpha and TCRbeta chains. TCRs were amplified for 20 PCR cycles with Phusion, using a constant-region primer paired with the adapter attached to the V primers. Amplification of the isolated mRNA was done with the MessageAmp II aRNA Amplification Kit, which involved a roughly 17-hour in vitro transcription at 37 degrees C. The Dynabeads mRNA DIRECT Purification Kit was used to isolate mRNA for TCR sequencing. Indexed Illumina adapters were added in a second Phusion PCR of about 24 cycles, and the PCR products were purified with AMPure XP beads. The study's processing was this. Using custom Perl scripts, TCR sequences encoding the same protein were pooled, out-of-frame sequences were removed, and the abundance of each clonotype was computed. TCR sequences supported by only a single read were excluded from analysis. Shannon entropy, Gini index, clonality, richness, and the frequency of TCRs shared between repertoires were included as repertoire metrics. In-frame beta chains were kept once TCRdb had trimmed the public reads at Q25 with fastp and called clones with MiXCR. Each record represents a unique CDR3 protein, reported with the most common genes and DNA among its rows. It is TCRdb's table, rather than the study itself, that gives the V and J calls and clone size. Across this sample there are 9,500 to 14,000 distinct CDR3 sequences, with 50% to 70% seen only once. Approximately 12% of the sample rests with the top ten.

The V end loses 5 bases and the J end loses 7 bases, and a stretch of 9 bases separates them. Reading from cysteine to phenylalanine, the CDR3 counts 12 amino acids. Of all the DNA, just the CDR3 is kept, 36 bases in frame from base 1. The germline V gene specifies SGHNT as CDR1 and YENEEA as CDR2. As for this clonotype: It has no known antigen specificity. The record has no base qualities; no much larger clone is one base away.

The clonotype was recovered from a human donor with advanced metastatic prostate, ovarian, gallbladder or colorectal cancer (not recorded which). This table probably holds off-target reads from a library built for another chain. The receptor chain draws on TRBV11-3 and TRBJ2-1; a tentative D match to TRBD2 spans 6 bases. The DNA sequence reads TGTGCCAGCAGCATCGGGACTAATGAGCAGTTCTTC. Its amino acids are CASSIGTNEQFF.